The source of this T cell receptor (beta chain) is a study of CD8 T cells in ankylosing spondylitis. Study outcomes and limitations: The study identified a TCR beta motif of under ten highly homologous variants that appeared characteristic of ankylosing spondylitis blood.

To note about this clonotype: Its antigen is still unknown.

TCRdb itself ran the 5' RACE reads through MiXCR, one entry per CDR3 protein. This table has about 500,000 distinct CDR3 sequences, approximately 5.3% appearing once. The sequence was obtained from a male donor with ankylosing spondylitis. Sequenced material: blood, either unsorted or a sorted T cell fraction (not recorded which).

CDR3 nucleotides: TGTGCCAGCAGCTTCCAACCGACAGGTTTATGGTACGAGCAGTACTTC. This encodes CASSFQPTGLWYEQYF. The chain recombines TRBV11-2 with TRBJ2-7; tentative D call: TRBD1 (6 bases). The CDR3 is 16 amino acids. CDR1 is SGHAT, CDR2 FQNNGV, per germline. The V and J ends lost 3 bases and 4 bases respectively, with 19 bases between them.